The present entry profiles one T cell receptor (beta chain) with its context. Clones were sequenced by immunoSEQ multiplex PCR, and TCRdb holds only the in-frame ones, with some missing. The table lists about 70,000 clones, roughly 97% of them singletons. The source of the sample is a study of technical replicates of blood from a few donors. Per germline, CDR1 SGHAT and CDR2 FQNNGV. The CDR3 covers 15 residues. Trimming took 6 bases from V and 0 from J, leaving 14 bases between them. The sequenced sample was T cells isolated from PBMCs. The chain links TRBV11-2 to TRBJ2-5, with a weak D call TRBD2 (6 bases). This TCR was recovered from a human donor in good health. CDR3 protein: CASRGGRVYQETQYF. The CDR3 DNA is TGTGCCAGCAGGGGGGGACGAGTATACCAAGAGACCCAGTACTTC.